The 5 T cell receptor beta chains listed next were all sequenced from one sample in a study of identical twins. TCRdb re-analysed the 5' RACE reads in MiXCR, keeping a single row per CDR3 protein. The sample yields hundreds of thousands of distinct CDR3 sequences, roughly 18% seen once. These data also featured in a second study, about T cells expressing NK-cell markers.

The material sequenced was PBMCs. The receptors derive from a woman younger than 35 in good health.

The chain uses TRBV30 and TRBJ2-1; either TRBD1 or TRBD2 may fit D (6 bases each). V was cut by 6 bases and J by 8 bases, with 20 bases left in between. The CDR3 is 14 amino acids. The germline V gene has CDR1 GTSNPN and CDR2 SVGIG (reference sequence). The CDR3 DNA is TGTGCCTGCCTTAGGGGGGAACCGACGGATGAGCAGTTCTTC. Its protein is CACLRGEPTDEQFF.

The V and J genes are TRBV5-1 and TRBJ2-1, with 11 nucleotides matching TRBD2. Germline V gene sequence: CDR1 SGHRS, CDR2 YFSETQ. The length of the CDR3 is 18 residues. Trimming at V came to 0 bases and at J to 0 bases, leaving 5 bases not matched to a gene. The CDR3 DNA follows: TGCGCCAGCAGCTTGGCCACTAGCGGGAGAGGCTCCTACAATGAGCAGTTCTTC. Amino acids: CASSLATSGRGSYNEQFF.

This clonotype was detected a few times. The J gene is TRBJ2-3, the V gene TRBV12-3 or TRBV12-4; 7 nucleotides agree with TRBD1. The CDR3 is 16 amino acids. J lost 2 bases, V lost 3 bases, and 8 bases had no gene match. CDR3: CASSLARDRHTDTQYF. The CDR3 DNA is TGTGCCAGCAGTTTGGCCAGGGACAGACACACAGATACGCAGTATTTT.

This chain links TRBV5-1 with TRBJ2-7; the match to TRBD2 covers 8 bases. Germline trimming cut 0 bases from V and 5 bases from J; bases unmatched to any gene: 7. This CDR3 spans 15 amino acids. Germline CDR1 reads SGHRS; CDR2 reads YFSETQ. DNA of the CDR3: TGCGCCAGCAGCTTGGTAATAGCGGGAAGACACGAGCAGTACTTC. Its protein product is CASSLVIAGRHEQYF.

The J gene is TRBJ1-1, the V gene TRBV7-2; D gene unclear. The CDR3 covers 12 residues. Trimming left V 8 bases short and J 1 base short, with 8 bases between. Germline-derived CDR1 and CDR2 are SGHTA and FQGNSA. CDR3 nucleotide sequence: TGTGCCAGCGAGTGGGCGAACACTGAAGCTTTCTTT. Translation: CASEWANTEAFF.